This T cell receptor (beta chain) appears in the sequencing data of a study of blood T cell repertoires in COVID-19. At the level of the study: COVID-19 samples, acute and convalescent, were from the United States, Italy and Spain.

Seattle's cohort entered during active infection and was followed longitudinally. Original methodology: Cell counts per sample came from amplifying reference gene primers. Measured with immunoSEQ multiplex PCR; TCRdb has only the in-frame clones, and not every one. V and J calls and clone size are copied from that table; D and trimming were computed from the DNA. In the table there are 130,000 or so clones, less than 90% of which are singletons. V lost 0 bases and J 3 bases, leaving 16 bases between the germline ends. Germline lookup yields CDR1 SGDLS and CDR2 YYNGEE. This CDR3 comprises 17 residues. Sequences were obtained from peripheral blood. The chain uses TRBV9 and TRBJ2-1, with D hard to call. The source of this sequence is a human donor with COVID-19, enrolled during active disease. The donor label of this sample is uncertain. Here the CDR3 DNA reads TGTGCCAGCAGCGTAGAGCCCGTCCGCGGTGGCTACAATGAGCAGTTCTTC. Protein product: CASSVEPVRGGYNEQFF.